A single T cell receptor (beta chain) is shown here with its context. Its antigen remains unknown. Mouse gene names and germline throughout. The CDR3 extends 4 residues past the end of the read, so its final part is completed from the germline J gene. Researchers sorted pooled cutaneous lymph node cells on the basis of CD4, CD8alpha, NKG2D, NKG2ACE and other markers. Extraction and reverse transcription of RNA yielded cDNA as the sequencing template. Only in-frame clones appear in the TCRdb table, and some are missing; sequencing was by immunoSEQ multiplex PCR. The data show 290,000 or so clones, with none appearing a single time. This entry comes from a study of CD8+ T cells in alopecia areata. Broader study findings: Whereas mice showed it more clearly, TCR sharing across patients was murkier, possibly because of HLA.

CDR3 length: 14 residues. V was pared by 3 bases and J by 4 bases, with 10 bases between. Germline CDR1 is MNHDT and CDR2 is YYDKIL. This clonotype originated in a C3H/HeJ mouse with alopecia areata. For the strain, the MHC haplotype given is H2-k. The chain carries TRBV17 and TRBJ2-1; tentatively, D is TRBD1 (6 bases). Sequenced: CD4+ T cells sorted from a lymph node. The CDR3 is CASSRADRYAEQFF. The sequenced part of the CDR3 DNA is TGTGCTAGCAGTAGGGCAGACAGGTATGCT.